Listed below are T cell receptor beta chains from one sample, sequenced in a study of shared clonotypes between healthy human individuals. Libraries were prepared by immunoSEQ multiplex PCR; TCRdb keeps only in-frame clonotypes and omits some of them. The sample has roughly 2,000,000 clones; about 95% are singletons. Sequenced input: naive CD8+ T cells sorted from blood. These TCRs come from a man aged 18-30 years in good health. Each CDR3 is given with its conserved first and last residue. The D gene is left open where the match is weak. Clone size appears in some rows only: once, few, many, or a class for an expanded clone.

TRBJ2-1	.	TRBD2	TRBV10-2	CASSELGGSLNEQFF	TGCGCCAGCAGTGAGTTGGGCGGGAGTCTAAATGAGCAGTTCTTC
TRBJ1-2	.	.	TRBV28	CASSLADYGYTF	TGTGCCAGCAGCCTAGCCGACTATGGCTACACCTTC
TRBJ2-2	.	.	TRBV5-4	CASSLVGGANTGELFF	TGTGCCAGCAGCTTGGTCGGCGGGGCGAACACCGGGGAGCTGTTTTTT
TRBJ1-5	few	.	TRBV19	CASSIDTGMNQPQHF	TGTGCCAGTAGTATAGACACAGGGATGAATCAGCCCCAGCATTTT
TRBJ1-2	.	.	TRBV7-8	CASSLGEPTGIRYGYTF	TGTGCCAGCAGCTTAGGGGAACCTACAGGGATCCGCTATGGCTACACCTTC
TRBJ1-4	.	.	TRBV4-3	CASSQDGGFAEKLFF	TGCGCCAGCAGCCAAGATGGCGGGTTTGCGGAAAAACTGTTTTTT
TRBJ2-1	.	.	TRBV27	CASSLLTSRGALGEQFF	TGTGCCAGCAGTCTCCTCACGTCGCGAGGCGCCCTAGGGGAGCAGTTCTTC
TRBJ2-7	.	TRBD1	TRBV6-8	CASSYILHRGPYEQYF	TGTGCCAGCAGTTACATTCTTCACAGGGGACCTTACGAGCAGTACTTC
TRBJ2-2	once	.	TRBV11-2	CASSLESTGGELFF	TGTGCCAGCAGCTTAGAGAGCACGGGCGGGGAGCTGTTTTTT
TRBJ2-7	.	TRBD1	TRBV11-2	CASSLVVPRTGEETYEQYF	TGTGCCAGCAGCTTAGTAGTGCCTAGGACAGGGGAGGAGACCTACGAGCAGTACTTC